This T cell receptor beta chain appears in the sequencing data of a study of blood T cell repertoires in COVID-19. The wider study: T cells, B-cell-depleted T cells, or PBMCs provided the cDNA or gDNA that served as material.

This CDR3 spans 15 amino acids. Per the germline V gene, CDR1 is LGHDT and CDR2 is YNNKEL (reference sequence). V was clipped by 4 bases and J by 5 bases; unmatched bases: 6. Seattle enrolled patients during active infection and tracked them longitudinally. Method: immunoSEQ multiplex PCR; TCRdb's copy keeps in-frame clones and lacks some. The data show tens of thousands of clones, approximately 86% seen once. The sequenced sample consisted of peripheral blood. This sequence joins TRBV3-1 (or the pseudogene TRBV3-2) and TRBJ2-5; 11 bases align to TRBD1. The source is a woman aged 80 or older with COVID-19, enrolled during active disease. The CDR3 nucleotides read TGTGCCAGCAGCCCCGGACAGGGGGCATGGGAGACCCAGTACTTC. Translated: CASSPGQGAWETQYF.